This T cell receptor beta chain came from a study of neurological immune-mediated disorders. This clonotype was counted ten times or more. Germline CDR1 SGHVS, CDR2 FNYEAQ. V lost 7 bases to trimming and J lost 7 bases; unmatched junction nucleotides: 5. There are 13 residues in the CDR3. TCRdb analysed the 5' RACE reads with MiXCR anew, one entry per CDR3 protein. The data hold some 14,000 distinct CDR3 sequences, with 7% observed a single time. Sample: CD8+ T cells from blood. The receptor comes from a woman in her thirties or forties in good health. The chain uses TRBV7-6 and TRBJ2-1; 9 bases are a match to TRBD1. This CDR3 reads CASMGQGHNEQFF. The CDR3 region has the DNA TGTGCCAGCATGGGACAGGGTCATAATGAGCAGTTCTTC.